This T cell receptor (beta chain) appears in the sequencing data of a study of blood T cell repertoires in COVID-19 (dated by TCRdb to about 2020). About the full investigation: Collaborator samples came from the United States, Italy and Spain and covered acute and convalescent phases of COVID-19. Subjects who had been exposed to COVID-19, were actively infected with it, or had recovered from it provided the deeply sampled blood TCRbeta repertoires that made up the dataset. Sample metadata almost always included a de-identified subject ID, COVID-19 status, age in years and sex. The repertoires were released in a freely available public database intended as a resource for research on the immune response to SARS-CoV-2. The samples were drawn from two sources: the first 160 participants of the ongoing ImmuneRACE study, and approximately 1,300 subjects contributed by 6 global collaborators. The prospective study material was composed of cDNA or gDNA derived from T cells, B-cell-depleted T cells, or PBMCs. Where available, HLA class I and class II types were obtained from metadata supplied by the sample provider rather than from assay-based typing.

TCRbeta CDR3 regions were amplified from genomic DNA by means of the immunoSEQ Assay, a bias-controlled multiplex PCR. On the study's bioinformatics: The number of nucleated cells in each sample was estimated from the amplification of reference gene primers within the assay. To quantify the absolute abundance of each unique TCRbeta CDR3 rearrangement, sequence reads were collapsed and filtered. For each sample, productive Simpson clonality was calculated as the square root of Simpson's diversity index across productive rearrangements. Drawn from immuneACCESS, this table holds only the in-frame rearrangements with V and J called that TCRdb kept. Clones are partly lost; checked studies trace under half to an unresolved V gene and leave the rest unexplained. V and J calls and clone size are those listed in that table; D and trimming were worked out from the DNA. The table for this sample lists hundreds of thousands of clones; 90% of them were counted only once. 3.5% to 4.5% of the sample belongs to the ten largest clones.

Overall study results and their limits: The amount of clinical and demographic metadata varied by source and participant and was provided uncurated.

After removal of 0 bases from V and 9 bases from J, the junction retains 11 bases not matched to a gene. From its cysteine to its phenylalanine, the CDR3 spans 16 amino acids. Of the read, only the CDR3 DNA is kept; its 48 bases are in frame from base 1. CDR1 SGHKS and CDR2 YYEKEE were looked up in the germline V gene (reference sequence). In the prospective study, participants were roughly 18 to 100 years old, resided in about two dozen geographic areas of the United States, and were enrolled through a virtual design. In the prospective study, cohorts were assigned on the basis of participant-reported clinical history obtained from a screening survey and a study questionnaire. In the prospective study, whole blood, serum and a nasopharyngeal or oropharyngeal swab were collected from each participant by mobile phlebotomists. Over a roughly 2-month period, participants in the prospective study had the option of providing additional blood draws and questionnaires. Before DNA extraction, prospective study blood samples were shipped either frozen or at room temperature.

With respect to this clone: There is no known antigen for this receptor. Per-base quality was not reported, and no clone a single base away is much larger than it.

The source material was PBMCs or T cells enriched from blood (not recorded which). This TCR was sampled from a woman aged 18-29 years with acute COVID-19. The chain joins TRBV5-5 to TRBJ1-5, and TRBD1 aligns with 8 junction nucleotides. The CDR3 protein sequence reads: CASSLAPGGEGRPQHF. The nucleotide sequence reads TGTGCCAGCAGCTTGGCTCCAGGGGGCGAAGGTCGGCCCCAGCATTTT. With all but the CDR3 taken from the reference TRBV5-5 and TRBJ1-5 genes, the full variable domain is: DAGVTQSPTHLIKTRGQQVTLRCSPISGHKSVSWYQQVLGQGPQFIFQYYEKEERGRGNFPDRFSARQFPNYSSELNVNALLLGDSALYLCASSLAPGGEGRPQHFGDGTRLSIL.